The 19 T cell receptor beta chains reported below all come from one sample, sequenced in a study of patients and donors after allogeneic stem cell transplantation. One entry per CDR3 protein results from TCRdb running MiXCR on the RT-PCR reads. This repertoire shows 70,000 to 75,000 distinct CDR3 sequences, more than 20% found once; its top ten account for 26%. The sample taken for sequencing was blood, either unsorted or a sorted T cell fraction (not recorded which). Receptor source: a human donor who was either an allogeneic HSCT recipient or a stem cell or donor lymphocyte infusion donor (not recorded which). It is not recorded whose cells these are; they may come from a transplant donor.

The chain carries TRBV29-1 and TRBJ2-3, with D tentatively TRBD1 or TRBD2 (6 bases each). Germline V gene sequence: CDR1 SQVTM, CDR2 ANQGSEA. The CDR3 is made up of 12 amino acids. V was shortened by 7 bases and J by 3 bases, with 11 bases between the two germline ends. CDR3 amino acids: CSGGGGTDTQYF. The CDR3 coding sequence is TGCAGCGGAGGAGGGGGAACAGATACGCAGTATTTT.

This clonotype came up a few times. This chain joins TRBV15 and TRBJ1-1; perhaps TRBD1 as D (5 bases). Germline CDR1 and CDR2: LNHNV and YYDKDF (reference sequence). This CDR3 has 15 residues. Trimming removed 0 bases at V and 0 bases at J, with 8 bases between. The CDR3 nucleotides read TGTGCCACCAGCAGAGAGCAGGGTGTGAACACTGAAGCTTTCTTT. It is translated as CATSREQGVNTEAFF.

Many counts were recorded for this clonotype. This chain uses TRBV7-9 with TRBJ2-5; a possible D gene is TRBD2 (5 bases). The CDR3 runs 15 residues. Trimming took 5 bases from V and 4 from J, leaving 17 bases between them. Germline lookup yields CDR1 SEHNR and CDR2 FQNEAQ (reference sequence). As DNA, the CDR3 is TGTGCCAGCAGCGTAGTGGCGGGCCTCCGAGAGACCCAGTACTTC. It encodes CASSVVAGLRETQYF.

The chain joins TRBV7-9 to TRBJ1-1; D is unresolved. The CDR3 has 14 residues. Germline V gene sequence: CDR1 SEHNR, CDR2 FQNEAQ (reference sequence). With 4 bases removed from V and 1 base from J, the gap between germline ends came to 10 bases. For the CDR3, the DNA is TGTGCCAGCAGCTCTCCTATGGGGAACACTGAAGCTTTCTTT. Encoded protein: CASSSPMGNTEAFF.

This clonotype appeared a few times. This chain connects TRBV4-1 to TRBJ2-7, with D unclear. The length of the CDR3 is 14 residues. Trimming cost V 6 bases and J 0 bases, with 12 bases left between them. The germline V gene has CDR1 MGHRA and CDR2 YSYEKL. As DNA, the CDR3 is TGCGCCAGCAGGGCAGGTTTAGGCTCCTACGAGCAGTACTTC. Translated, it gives CASRAGLGSYEQYF.

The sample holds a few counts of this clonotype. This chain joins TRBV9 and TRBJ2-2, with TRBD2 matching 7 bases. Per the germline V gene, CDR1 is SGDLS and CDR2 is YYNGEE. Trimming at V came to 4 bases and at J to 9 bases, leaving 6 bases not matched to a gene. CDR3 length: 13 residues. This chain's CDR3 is CASSPPGRRELFF. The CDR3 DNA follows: TGTGCCAGCAGCCCCCCCGGGAGGAGGGAGCTGTTTTTT.

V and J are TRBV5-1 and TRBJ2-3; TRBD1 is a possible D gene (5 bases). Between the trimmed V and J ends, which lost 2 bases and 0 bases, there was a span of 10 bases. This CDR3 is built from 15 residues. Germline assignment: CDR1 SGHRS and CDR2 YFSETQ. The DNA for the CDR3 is TGCGCCAGCAGCTTCGACAGCCCAAGCACAGATACGCAGTATTTT. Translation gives CASSFDSPSTDTQYF.

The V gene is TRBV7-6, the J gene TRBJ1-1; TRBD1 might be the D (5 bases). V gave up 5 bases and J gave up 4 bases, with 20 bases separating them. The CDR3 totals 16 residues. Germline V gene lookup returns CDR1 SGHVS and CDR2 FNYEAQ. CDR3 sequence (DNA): TGTGCCAGCAGCCGCTTTGGTGTTAGGGGTGGCACTGAAGCTTTCTTT. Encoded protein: CASSRFGVRGGTEAFF.

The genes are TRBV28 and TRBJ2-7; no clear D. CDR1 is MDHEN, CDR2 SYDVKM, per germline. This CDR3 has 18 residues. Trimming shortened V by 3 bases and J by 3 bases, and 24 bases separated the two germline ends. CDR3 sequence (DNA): TGTGCCAGCAGTTTGGGTATAGCTCACGAACCCAATTTCTACGAGCAGTACTTC. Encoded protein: CASSLGIAHEPNFYEQYF.

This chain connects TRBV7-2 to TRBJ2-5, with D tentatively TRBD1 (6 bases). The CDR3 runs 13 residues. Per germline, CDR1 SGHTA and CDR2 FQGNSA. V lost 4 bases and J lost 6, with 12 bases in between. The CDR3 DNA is TGTGCCAGCAGCTGGACAGTGCGACAGACCCAGTACTTC. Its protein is CASSWTVRQTQYF.

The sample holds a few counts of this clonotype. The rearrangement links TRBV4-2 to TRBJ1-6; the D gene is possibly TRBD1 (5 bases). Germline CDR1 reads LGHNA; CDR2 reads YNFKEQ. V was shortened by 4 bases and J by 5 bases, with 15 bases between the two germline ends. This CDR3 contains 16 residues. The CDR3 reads CASSRTIRGDNSPLHF. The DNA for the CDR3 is TGTGCCAGCAGCCGGACTATTCGAGGGGATAATTCACCCCTCCACTTT.

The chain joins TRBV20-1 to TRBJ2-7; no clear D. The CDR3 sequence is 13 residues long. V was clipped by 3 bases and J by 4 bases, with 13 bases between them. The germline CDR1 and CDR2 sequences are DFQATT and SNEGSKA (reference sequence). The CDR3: CSASNMGKYEQYF. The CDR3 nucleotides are TGCAGTGCTAGCAACATGGGGAAATACGAGCAGTACTTC.

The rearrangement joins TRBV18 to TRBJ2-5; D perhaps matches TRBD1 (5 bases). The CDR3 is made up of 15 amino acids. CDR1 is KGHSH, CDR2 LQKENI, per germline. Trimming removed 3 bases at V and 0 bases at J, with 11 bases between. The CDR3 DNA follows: TGTGCCAGCTCACCTGAGACAGCATACCAAGAGACCCAGTACTTC. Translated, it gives CASSPETAYQETQYF.

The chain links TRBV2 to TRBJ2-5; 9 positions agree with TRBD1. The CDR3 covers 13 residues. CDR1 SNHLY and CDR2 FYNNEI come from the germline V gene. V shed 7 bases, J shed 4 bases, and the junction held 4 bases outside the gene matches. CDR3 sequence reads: CASKGQGGETQYF. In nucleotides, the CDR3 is TGTGCCAGCAAGGGACAGGGAGGAGAGACCCAGTACTTC.

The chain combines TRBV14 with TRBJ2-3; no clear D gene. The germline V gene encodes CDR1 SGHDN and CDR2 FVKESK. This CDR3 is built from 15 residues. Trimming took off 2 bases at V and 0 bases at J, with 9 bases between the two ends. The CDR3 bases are TGTGCCAGCAGCCAACGACCGCCTAGCACAGATACGCAGTATTTT. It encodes CASSQRPPSTDTQYF.

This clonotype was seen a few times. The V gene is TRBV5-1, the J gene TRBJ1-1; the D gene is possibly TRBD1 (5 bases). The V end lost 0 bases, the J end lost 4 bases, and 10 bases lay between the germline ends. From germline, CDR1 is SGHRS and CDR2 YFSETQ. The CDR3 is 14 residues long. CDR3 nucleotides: TGCGCCAGCAGCTTGGGACAGTCTTTCACTGAAGCTTTCTTT. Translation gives CASSLGQSFTEAFF.

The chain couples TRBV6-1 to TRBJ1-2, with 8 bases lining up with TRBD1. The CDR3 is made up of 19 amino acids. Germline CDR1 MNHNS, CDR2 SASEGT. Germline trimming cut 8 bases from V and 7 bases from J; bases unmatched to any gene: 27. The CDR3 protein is CASGLLPGDRTRIQGGYTF. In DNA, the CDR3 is TGTGCCAGCGGCCTCCTGCCGGGGGACAGGACACGTATACAAGGTGGCTACACCTTC.

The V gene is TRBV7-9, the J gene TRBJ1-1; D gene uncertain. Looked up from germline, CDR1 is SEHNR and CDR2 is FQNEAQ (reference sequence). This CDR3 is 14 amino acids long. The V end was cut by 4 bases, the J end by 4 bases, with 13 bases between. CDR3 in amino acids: CASSSQNGGTEAFF. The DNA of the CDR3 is TGTGCCAGCAGCTCCCAGAACGGTGGCACTGAAGCTTTCTTT.

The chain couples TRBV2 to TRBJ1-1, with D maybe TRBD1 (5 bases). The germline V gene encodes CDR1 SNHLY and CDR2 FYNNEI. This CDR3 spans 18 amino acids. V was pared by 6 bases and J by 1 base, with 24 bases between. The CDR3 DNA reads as TGTGCCAGCAGCGTAGGGACGGCCGACAGTTCATGGAACACTGAAGCTTTCTTT. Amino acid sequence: CASSVGTADSSWNTEAFF.